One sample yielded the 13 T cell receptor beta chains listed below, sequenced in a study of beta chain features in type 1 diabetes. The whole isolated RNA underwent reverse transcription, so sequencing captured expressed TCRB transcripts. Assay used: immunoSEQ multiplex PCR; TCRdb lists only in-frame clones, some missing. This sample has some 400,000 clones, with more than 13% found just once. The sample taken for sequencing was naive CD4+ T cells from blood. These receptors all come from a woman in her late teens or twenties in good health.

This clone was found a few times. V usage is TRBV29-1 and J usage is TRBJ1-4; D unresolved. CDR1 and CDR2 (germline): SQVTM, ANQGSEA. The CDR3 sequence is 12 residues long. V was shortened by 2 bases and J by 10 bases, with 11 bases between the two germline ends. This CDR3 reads CSVETGGGKLFF. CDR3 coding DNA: TGCAGCGTTGAAACGGGAGGTGGAAAACTGTTTTTT.

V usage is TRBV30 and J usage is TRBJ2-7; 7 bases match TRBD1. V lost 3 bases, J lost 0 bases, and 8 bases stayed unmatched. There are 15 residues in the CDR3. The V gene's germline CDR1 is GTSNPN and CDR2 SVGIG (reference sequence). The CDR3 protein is CAWRRPTGSSYEQYF. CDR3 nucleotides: TGTGCCTGGAGGCGACCGACAGGGAGCTCCTACGAGCAGTACTTC. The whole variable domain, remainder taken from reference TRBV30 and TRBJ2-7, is SQTIHQWPATLVQPVGSPLSLECTVEGTSNPNLYWYRQAAGRGLQLLFYSVGIGQISSEVPQNLSASRPQDRQFILSSKKLLLSDSGFYLCAWRRPTGSSYEQYFGPGTRLTVT.

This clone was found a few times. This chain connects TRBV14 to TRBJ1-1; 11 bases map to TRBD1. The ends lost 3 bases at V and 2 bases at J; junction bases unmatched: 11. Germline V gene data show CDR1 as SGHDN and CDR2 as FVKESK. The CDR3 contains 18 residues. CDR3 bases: TGTGCCAGCAGCCAGACGGGACAGGGGGGCCTGGCTAACACTGAAGCTTTCTTT. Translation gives CASSQTGQGGLANTEAFF.

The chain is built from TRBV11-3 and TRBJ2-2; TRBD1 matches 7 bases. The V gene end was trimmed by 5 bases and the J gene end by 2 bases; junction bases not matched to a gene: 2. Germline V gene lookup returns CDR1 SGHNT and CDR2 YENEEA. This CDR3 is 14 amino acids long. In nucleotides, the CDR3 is TGTGCCAGCAGCCGGGACAGAAACACCGGGGAGCTGTTTTTT. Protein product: CASSRDRNTGELFF.

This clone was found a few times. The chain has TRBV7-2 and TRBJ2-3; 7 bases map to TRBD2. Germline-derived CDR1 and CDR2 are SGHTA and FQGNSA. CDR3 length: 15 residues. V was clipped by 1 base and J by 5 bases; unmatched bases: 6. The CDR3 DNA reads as TGTGCCAGCAGCTTAGGTGGGAGGGCCGTAGATACGCAGTATTTT. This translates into CASSLGGRAVDTQYF.

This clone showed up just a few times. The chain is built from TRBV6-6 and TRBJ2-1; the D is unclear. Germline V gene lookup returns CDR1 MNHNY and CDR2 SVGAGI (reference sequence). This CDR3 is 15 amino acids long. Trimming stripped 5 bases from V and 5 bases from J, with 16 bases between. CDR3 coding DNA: TGTGCCAGCAGTACGGTACTACAATACGACAATGAGCAGTTCTTC. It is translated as CASSTVLQYDNEQFF.

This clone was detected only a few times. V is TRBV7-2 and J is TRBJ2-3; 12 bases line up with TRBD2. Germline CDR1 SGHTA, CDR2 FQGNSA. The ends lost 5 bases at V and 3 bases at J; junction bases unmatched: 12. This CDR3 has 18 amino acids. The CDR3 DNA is TGTGCCAGCAGCCTGCCCGGACTAGCGGGACGTGGGACAGATACGCAGTATTTT. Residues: CASSLPGLAGRGTDTQYF. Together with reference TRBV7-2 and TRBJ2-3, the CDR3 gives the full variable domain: GAGVSQSPSNKVTEKGKDVELRCDPISGHTALYWYRQSLGQGLEFLIYFQGNSAPDKSGLPSDRFSAERTGGSVSTLTIQRTQQEDSAVYLCASSLPGLAGRGTDTQYFGPGTRLTVL.

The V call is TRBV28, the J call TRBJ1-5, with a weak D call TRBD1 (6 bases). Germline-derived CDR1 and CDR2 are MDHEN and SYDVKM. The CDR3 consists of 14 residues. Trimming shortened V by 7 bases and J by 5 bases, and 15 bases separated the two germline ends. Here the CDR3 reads CASIPGHLDQPQHF. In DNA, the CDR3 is TGTGCCAGCATCCCGGGACACCTCGATCAGCCCCAGCATTTT. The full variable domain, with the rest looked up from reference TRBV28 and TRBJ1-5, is DVKVTQSSRYLVKRTGEKVFLECVQDMDHENMFWYRQDPGLGLRLIYFSYDVKMKEKGDIPEGYSVSREKKERFSLILESASTNQTSMYLCASIPGHLDQPQHFGDGTRLSIL.

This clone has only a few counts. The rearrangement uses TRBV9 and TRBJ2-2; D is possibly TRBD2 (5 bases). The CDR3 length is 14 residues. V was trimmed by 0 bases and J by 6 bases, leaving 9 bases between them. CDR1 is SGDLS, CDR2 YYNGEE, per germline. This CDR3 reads CASSVDPGSGELFF. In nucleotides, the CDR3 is TGTGCCAGCAGCGTAGATCCGGGATCCGGGGAGCTGTTTTTT.

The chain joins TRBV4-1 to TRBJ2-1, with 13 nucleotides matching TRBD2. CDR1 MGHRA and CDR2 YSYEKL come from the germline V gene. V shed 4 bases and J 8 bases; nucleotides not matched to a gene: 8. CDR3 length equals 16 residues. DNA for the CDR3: TGCGCCAGCAGCCCGATACTAGCGGGAGGGCACGATGAGCAGTTCTTC. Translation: CASSPILAGGHDEQFF.

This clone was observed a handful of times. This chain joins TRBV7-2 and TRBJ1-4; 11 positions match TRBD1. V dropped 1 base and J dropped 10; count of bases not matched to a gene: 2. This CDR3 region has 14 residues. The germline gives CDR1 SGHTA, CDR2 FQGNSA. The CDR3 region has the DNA TGTGCCAGCAGCTTAGGTGGGACAGGGGGAAAACTGTTTTTT. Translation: CASSLGGTGGKLFF.

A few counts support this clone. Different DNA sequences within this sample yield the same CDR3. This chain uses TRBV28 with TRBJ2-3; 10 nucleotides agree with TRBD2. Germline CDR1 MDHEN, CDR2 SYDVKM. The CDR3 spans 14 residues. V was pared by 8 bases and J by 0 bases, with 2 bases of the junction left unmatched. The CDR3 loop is CASRLAGSTDTQYF. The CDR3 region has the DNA TGTGCCAGCCGACTAGCGGGTAGCACAGATACGCAGTATTTT.

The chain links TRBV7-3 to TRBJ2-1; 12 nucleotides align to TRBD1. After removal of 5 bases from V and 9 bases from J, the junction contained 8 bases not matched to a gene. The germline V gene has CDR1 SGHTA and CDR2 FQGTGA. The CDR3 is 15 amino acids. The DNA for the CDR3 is TGTGCCAGCAGCCCCTGGGACAGGGGGCAGGGTGAGCAGTTCTTC. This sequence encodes CASSPWDRGQGEQFF.